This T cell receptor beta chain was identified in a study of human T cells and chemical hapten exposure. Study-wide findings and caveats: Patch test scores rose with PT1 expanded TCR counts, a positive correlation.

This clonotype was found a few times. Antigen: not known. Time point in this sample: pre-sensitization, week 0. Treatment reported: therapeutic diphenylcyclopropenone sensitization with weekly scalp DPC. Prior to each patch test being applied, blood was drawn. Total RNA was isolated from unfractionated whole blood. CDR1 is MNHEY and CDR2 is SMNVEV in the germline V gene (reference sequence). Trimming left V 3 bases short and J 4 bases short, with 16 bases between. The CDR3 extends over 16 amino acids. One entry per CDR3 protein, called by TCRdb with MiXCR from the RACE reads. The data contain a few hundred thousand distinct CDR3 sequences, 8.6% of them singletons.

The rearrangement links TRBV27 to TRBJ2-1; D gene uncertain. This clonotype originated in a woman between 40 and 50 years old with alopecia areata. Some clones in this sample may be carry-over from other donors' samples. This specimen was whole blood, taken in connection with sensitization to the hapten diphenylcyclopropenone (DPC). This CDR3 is CASSFLASPQYNEQFF. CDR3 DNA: TGTGCCAGCAGTTTCCTTGCCTCCCCCCAATACAATGAGCAGTTCTTC.